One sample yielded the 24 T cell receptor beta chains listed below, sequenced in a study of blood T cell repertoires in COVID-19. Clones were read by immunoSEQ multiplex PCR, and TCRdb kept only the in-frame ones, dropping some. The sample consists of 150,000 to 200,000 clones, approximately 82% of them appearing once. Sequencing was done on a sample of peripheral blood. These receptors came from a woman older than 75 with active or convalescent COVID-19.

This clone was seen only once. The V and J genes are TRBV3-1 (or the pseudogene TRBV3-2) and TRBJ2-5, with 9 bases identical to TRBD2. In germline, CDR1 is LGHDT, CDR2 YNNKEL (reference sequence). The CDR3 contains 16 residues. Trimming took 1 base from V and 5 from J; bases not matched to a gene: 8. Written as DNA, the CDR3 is TGTGCCAGCAGCCAAGGTCTAGCGGGATGGGGGGAGACCCAGTACTTC. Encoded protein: CASSQGLAGWGETQYF.

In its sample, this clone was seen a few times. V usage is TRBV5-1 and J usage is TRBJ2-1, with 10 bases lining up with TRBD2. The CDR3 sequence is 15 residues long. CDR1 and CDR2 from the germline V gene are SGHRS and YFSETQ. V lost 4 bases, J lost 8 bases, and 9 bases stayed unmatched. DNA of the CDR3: TGCGCCAGCAGCCTTGAGGCTAGCGGGAGCGATGAGCAGTTCTTC. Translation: CASSLEASGSDEQFF.

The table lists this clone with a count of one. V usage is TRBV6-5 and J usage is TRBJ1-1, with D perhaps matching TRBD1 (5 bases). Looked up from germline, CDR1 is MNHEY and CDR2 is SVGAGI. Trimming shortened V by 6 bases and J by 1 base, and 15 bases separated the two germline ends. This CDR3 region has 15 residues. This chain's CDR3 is CASRNQGDSNTEAFF. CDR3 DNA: TGTGCCAGCAGAAATCAAGGGGACTCGAACACTGAAGCTTTCTTT.

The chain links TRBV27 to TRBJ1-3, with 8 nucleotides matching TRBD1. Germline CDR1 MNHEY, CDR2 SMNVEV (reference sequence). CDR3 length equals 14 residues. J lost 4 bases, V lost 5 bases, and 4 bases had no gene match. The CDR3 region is CASSPGQGGNTIYF. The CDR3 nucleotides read TGTGCCAGCAGTCCCGGACAGGGAGGAAACACCATATATTTT.

The CDR3 bases are TGCGCCAGCAGCTTAGGGGGACTAGCGGGAGCATCAGGATCAAATGAGCAGTTCTTC. Its translation is CASSLGGLAGASGSNEQFF. This chain joins TRBV5-1 and TRBJ2-1, with 14 bases matching TRBD2. This CDR3 is 19 amino acids long. Losses at the gene ends were 2 bases for V and 7 bases for J; bases not matched to a gene: 14. CDR1 is SGHRS, CDR2 YFSETQ, per germline.

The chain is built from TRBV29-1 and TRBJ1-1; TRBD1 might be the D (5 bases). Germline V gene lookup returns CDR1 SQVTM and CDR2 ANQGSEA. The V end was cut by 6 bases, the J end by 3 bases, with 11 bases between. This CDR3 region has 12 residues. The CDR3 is CSVGGDYTEAFF. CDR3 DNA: TGCAGCGTGGGGGGGGACTACACTGAAGCTTTCTTT.

CDR3 residues: CASSQGQGIGPSNQPQHF. The CDR3 coding sequence is TGTGCCAGCAGTCAGGGACAGGGGATCGGCCCGAGCAATCAGCCCCAGCATTTT. The V gene is TRBV27, the J gene TRBJ1-5, with TRBD1 identical over 10 bases. V shed 5 bases, J shed 1 base, and the junction held 11 bases outside the gene matches. From germline, CDR1 is MNHEY and CDR2 SMNVEV (reference sequence). CDR3 length: 18 residues.

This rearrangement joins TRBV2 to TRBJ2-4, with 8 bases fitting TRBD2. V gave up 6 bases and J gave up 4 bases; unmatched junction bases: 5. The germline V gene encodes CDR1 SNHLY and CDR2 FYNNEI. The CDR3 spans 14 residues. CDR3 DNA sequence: TGTGCCAGCAGGGAGGGACTAGGAAAAAACATTCAGTACTTC. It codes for CASREGLGKNIQYF.

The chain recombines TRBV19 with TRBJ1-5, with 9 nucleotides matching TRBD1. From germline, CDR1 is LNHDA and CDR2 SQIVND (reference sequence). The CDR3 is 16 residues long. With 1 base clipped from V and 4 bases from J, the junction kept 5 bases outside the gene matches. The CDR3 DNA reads TGTGCCAGTAGTATAGCGACAGGGGGAGGGAATCAGCCCCAGCATTTT. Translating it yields CASSIATGGGNQPQHF.

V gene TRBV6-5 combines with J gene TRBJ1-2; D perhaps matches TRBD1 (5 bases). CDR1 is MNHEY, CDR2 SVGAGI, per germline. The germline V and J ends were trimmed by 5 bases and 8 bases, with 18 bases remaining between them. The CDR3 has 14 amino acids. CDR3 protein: CASSLVGDSRGYTF. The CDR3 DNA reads TGTGCCAGCAGTCTTGTAGGGGATTCACGGGGCTACACCTTC.

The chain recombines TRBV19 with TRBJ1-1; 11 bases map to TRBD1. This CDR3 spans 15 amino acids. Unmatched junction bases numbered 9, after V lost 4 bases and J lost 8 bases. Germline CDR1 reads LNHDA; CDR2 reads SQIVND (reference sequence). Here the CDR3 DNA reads TGTGCCAGTAGTAGAGAGGCCGGGACAGGGGGGGAAGCTTTCTTT. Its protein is CASSREAGTGGEAFF.

For the CDR3, the DNA is TGTGCCACCAGCAGAGGGGGAGGGGCGATAAGCACAGATACGCAGTATTTT. Encoded protein: CATSRGGGAISTDTQYF. The chain couples TRBV15 to TRBJ2-3, with TRBD2 identical over 7 bases. The CDR3 covers 17 residues. Trimming removed 1 base from V and 0 bases from J; junction bases left unmatched: 7. Per the germline V gene, CDR1 is LNHNV and CDR2 is YYDKDF (reference sequence).

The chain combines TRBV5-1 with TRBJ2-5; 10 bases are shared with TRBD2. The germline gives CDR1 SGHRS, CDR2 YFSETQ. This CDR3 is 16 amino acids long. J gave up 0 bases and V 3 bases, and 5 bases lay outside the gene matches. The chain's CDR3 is CASSSQAGGYQETQYF. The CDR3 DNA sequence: TGCGCCAGCAGCTCCCAAGCGGGAGGGTACCAAGAGACCCAGTACTTC.

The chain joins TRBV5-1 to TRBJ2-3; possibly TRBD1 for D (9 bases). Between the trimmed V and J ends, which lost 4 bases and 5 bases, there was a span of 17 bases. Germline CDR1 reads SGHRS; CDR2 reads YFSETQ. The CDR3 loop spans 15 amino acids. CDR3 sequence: CASSLRGDREDTQYF. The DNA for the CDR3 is TGCGCCAGCAGCCTGCGGGGGGACAGGGAAGATACGCAGTATTTT.

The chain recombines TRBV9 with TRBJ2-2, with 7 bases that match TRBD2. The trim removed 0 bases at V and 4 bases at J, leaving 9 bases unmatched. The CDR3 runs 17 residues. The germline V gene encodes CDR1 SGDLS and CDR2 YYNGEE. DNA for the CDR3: TGTGCCAGCAGCGTAGCTACCTGGGGGGGAGGCACCGGGGAGCTGTTTTTT. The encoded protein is CASSVATWGGGTGELFF.

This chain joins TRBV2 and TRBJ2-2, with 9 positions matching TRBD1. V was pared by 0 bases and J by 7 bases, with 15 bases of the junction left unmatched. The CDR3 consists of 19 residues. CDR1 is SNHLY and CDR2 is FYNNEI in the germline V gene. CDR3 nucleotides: TGTGCCAGCAGTGAAGCGCCACGAGCCGGGACAGGGAGTTTCGGGGAGCTGTTTTTT. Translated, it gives CASSEAPRAGTGSFGELFF.

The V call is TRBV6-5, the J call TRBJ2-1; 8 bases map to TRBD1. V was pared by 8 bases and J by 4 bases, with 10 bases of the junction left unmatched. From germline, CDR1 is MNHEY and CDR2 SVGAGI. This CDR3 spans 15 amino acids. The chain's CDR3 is CASHRSRTGYNEQFF. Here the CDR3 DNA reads TGTGCCAGCCATAGGTCCCGGACAGGGTACAATGAGCAGTTCTTC.

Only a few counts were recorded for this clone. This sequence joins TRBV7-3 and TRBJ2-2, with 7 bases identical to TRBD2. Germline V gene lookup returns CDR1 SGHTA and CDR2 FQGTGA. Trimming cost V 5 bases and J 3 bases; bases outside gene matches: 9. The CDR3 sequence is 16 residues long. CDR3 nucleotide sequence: TGTGCCAGCAGCGGAATGGGGGGACTACACACCGGGGAGCTGTTTTTT. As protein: CASSGMGGLHTGELFF. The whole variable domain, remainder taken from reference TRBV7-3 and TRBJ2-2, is GAGVSQTPSNKVTEKGKYVELRCDPISGHTALYWYRQSLGQGPEFLIYFQGTGAADDSGLPNDRFFAVRPEGSVSTLKIQRTERGDSAVYLCASSGMGGLHTGELFFGEGSRLTVL.

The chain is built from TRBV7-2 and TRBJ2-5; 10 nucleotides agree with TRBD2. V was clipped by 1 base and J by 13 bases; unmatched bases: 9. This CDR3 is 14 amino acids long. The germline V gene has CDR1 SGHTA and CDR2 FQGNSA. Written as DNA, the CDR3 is TGTGCCAGCAGCTTAGAGGCTAGCGGGAGAATCGGGTACTTC. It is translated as CASSLEASGRIGYF.

The CDR3 sequence is CAGRGGPNNEQFF. The CDR3 DNA sequence: TGTGCCGGTAGGGGAGGGCCTAATAATGAGCAGTTCTTC. The rearrangement links TRBV2 to TRBJ2-1; the match to TRBD2 covers 7 bases. This CDR3 contains 13 residues. Germline V lookup: CDR1 SNHLY, CDR2 FYNNEI. V lost 11 bases, J lost 7 bases, and 11 bases stayed unmatched.

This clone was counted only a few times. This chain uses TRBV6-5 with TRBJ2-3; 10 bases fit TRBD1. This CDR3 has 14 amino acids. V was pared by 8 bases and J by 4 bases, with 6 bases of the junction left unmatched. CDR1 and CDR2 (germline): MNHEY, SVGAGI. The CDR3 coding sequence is TGTGCCAGCCTCGACAGGGGGCTATCAGATACGCAGTATTTT. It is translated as CASLDRGLSDTQYF.

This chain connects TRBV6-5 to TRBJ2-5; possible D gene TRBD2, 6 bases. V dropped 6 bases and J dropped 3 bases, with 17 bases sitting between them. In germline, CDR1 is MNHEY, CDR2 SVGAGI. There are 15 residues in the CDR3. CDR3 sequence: CASRSGGAGEETQYF. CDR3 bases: TGTGCCAGCAGGTCCGGGGGAGCCGGGGAAGAGACCCAGTACTTC.

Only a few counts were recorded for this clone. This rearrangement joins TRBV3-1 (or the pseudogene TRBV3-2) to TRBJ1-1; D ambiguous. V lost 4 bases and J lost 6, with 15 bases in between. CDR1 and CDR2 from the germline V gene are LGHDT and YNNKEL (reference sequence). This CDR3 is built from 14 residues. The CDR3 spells CASSPQMWSPEAFF. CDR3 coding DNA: TGTGCCAGCAGCCCTCAGATGTGGTCCCCTGAAGCTTTCTTT.

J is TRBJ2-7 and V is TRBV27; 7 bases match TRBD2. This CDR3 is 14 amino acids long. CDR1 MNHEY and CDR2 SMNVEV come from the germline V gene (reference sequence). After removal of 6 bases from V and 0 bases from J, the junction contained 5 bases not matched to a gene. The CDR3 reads CASRASGYSYEQYF. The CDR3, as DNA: TGTGCCAGCAGGGCTAGCGGATACTCCTACGAGCAGTACTTC.